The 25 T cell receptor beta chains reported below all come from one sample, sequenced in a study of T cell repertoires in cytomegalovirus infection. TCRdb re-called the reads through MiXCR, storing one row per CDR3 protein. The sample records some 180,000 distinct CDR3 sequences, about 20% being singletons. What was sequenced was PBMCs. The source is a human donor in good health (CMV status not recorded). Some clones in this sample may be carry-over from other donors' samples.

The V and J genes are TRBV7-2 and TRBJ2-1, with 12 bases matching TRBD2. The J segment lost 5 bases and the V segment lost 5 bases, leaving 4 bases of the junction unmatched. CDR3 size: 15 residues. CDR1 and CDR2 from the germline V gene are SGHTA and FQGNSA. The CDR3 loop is CASSALAGGHNEQFF. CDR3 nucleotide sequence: TGTGCCAGCAGCGCACTAGCGGGAGGTCACAATGAGCAGTTCTTC.

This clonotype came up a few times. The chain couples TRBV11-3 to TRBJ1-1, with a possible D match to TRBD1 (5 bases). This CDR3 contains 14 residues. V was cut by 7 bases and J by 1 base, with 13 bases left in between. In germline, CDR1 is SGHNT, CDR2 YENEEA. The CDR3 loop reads CASTPGAQNTEAFF. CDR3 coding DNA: TGTGCCAGCACCCCCGGGGCACAGAACACTGAAGCTTTCTTT.

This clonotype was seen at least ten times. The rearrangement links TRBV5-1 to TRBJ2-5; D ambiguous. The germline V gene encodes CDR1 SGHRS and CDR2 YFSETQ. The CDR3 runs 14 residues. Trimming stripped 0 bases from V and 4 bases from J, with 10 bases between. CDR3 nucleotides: TGCGCCAGCAGCTTGGCTCCAGGAACAGAGACCCAGTACTTC. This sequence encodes CASSLAPGTETQYF.

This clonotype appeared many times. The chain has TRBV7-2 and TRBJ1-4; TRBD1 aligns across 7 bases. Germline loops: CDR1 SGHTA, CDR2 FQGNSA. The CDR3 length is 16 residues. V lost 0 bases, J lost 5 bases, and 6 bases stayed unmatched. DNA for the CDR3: TGTGCCAGCAGCTTAGCTTTGGGCAGGGGGAATGAAAAACTGTTTTTT. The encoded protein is CASSLALGRGNEKLFF.

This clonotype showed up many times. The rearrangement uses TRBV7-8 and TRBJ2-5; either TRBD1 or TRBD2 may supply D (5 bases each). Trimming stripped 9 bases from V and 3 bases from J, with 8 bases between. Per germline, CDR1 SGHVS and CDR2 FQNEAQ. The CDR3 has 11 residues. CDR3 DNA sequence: TGTGCCAGTCGGGACGAAGAGACCCAGTACTTC. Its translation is CASRDEETQYF.

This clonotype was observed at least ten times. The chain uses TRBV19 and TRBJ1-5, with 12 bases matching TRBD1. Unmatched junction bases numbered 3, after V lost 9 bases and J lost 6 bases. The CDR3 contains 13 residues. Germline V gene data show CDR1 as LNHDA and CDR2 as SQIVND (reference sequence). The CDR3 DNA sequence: TGTGCCAGCGGGACAGGGGGCCCTCAGCCCCAGCATTTT. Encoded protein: CASGTGGPQPQHF.

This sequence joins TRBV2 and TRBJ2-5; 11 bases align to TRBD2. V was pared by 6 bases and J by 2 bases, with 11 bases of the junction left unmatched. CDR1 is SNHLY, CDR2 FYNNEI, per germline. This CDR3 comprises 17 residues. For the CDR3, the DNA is TGTGCCAGCAGCGACGTCGTACTAGCGGGGGAGCAAGAGACCCAGTACTTC. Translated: CASSDVVLAGEQETQYF.

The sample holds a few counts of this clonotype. CDR3 sequence reads: CAISEGTPNTGELFF. CDR3 coding DNA: TGTGCCATCAGTGAAGGGACACCGAACACCGGGGAGCTGTTTTTT. This chain joins TRBV10-3 and TRBJ2-2; a possible D gene is TRBD1 (6 bases). Germline V lookup: CDR1 ENHRY, CDR2 SYGVKD. Trimming removed 3 bases from V and 0 bases from J, with 8 bases in between. The CDR3 has 15 residues.

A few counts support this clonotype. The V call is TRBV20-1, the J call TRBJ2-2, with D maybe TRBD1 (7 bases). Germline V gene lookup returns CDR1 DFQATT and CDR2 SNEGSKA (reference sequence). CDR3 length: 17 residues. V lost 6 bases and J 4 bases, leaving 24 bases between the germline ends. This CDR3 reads CSARLRGGGGSTGELFF. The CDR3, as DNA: TGCAGTGCCCGACTGAGGGGTGGAGGGGGCTCCACCGGGGAGCTGTTTTTT.

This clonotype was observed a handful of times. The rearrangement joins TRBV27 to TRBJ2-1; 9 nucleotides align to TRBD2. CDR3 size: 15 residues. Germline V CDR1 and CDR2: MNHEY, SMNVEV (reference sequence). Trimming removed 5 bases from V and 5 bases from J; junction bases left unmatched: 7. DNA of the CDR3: TGTGCCAGCAGTGCTAGCGGGATTTACCACAATGAGCAGTTCTTC. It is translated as CASSASGIYHNEQFF.

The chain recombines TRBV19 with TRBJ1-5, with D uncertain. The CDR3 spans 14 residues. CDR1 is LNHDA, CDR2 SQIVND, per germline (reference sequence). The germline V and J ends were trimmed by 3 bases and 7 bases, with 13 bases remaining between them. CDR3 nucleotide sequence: TGTGCCAGTAGTATCCGAGGGAGGGAGCAGCCCCAGCATTTT. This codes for CASSIRGREQPQHF.

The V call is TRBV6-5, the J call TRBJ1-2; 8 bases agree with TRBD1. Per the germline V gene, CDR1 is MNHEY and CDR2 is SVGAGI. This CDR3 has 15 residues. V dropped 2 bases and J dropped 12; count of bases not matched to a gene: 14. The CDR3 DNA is TGTGCCAGCAGTTACCGGGGATTACAGGGGGAAGGCCACACCTTC. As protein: CASSYRGLQGEGHTF.

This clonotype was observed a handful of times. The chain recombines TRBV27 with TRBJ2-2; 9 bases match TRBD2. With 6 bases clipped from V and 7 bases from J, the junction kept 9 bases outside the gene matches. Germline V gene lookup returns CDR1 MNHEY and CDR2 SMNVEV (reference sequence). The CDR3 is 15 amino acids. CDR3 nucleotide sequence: TGTGCCAGCAGCCCTGCGGGGGGGCCTGGCGGGGAGCTGTTTTTT. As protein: CASSPAGGPGGELFF.

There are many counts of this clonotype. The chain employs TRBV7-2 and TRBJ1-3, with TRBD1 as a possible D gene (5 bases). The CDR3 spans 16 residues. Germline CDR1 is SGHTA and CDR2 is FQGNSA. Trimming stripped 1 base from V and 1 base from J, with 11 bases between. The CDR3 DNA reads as TGTGCCAGCAGCTTAGGGAGGTCAGGGTCTGGAAACACCATATATTTT. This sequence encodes CASSLGRSGSGNTIYF.

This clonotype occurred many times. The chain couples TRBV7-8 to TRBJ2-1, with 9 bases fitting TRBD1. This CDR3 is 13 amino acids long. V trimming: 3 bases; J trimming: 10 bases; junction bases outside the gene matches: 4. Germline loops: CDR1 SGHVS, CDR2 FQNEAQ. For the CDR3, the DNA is TGTGCCAGCAGCTTGGACAGGGGTGGGGAGCAGTTCTTC. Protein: CASSLDRGGEQFF.

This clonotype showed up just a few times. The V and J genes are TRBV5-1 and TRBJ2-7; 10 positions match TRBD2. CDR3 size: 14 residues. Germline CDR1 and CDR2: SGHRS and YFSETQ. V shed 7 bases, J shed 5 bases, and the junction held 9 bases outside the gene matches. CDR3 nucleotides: TGCGCCAGCGGTACGAGCGGGAGGGCCCACGAGCAGTACTTC. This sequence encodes CASGTSGRAHEQYF.

In DNA, the CDR3 is TGTGCCAGTAGTATGAGTAGCGGGAGTTACGAGCAGTACTTC. This codes for CASSMSSGSYEQYF. The chain is built from TRBV19 and TRBJ2-7; 9 bases map to TRBD2. V lost 3 bases to trimming and J lost 4 bases; unmatched junction nucleotides: 4. The CDR3 has 14 residues. Germline CDR1 reads LNHDA; CDR2 reads SQIVND (reference sequence).

The CDR3 here is CASSFLDGYTF. CDR3 nucleotide sequence: TGTGCCAGCAGTTTTCTGGATGGCTACACCTTC. The rearrangement joins TRBV12-3 or TRBV12-4 to TRBJ1-2; no firm D call. The CDR3 consists of 11 residues. Between the trimmed V and J ends, which lost 3 bases and 6 bases, there was a span of 5 bases.

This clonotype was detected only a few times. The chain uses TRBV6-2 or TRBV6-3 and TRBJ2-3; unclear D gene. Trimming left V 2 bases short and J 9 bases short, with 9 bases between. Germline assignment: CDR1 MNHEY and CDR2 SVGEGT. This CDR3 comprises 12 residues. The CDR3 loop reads CASSYPRPTQYF. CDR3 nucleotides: TGTGCCAGCAGTTACCCGCGCCCCACGCAGTATTTT.

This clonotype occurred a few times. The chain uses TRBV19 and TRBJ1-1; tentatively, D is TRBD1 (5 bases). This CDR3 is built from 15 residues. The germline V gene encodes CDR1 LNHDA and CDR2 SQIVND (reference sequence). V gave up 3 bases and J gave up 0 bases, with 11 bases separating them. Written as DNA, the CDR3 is TGTGCCAGTAGTATTTGGGGCAACATGAACACTGAAGCTTTCTTT. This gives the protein CASSIWGNMNTEAFF.

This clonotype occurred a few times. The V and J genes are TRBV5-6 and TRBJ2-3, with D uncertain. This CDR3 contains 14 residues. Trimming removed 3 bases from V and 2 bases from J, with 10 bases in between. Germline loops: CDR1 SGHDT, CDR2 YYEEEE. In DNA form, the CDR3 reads TGTGCCAGCAGCTCATCACGGAACACAGATACGCAGTATTTT. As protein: CASSSSRNTDTQYF. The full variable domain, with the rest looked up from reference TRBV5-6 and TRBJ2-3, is DAGVTQSPTHLIKTRGQQVTLRCSPKSGHDTVSWYQQALGQGPQFIFQYYEEEERQRGNFPDRFSGHQFPNYSSELNVNALLLGDSALYLCASSSSRNTDTQYFGPGTRLTVL.

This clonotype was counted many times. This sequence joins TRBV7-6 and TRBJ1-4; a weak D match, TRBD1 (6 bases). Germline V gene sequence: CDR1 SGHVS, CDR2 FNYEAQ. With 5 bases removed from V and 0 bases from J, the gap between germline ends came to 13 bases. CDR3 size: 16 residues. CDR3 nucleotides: TGTGCCAGCAGCCCAGGGGAATGGACAACTAATGAAAAACTGTTTTTT. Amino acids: CASSPGEWTTNEKLFF.

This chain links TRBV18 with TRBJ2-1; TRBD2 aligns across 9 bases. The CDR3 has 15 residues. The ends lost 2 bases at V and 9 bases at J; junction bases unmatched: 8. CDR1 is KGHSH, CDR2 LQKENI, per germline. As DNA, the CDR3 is TGTGCCAGCTCACCAAAGCGGGAGGCCCCGGGTGAGCAGTTCTTC. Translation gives CASSPKREAPGEQFF.

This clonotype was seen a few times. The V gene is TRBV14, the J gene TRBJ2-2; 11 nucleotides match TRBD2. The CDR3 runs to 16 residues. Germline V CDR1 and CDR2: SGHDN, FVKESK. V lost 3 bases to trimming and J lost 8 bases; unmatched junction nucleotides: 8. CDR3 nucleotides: TGTGCCAGCAGCCAGGCGGGACTAGCGGTTATAGGGGAGCTGTTTTTT. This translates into CASSQAGLAVIGELFF.

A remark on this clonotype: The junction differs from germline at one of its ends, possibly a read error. DNA for the CDR3: TGTGCCAGCAGCTTAGGAGGGGCCGCCTCCGACGAGCAGTACTTC. Residues: CASSLGGAASDEQYF. This chain joins TRBV7-6 and TRBJ2-7; TRBD1 or TRBD2 may be the D gene (5 bases each). There are 15 residues in the CDR3. Germline V gene lookup returns CDR1 SGHVS and CDR2 FNYEAQ.